A selection of T cell receptor beta chains follows, all from one sample in a study of persistence of HIV-infected CD4 T cells. The repertoire was sequenced with immunoSEQ multiplex PCR; TCRdb's copy has only in-frame clones and lacks some. Here the sample spans approximately 35,000 clones, approximately 85% being singletons. Their specific antigens are unknown. Sequencing used CD4+ T cells sorted from PBMCs after roughly 18-hour stimulation, obtained from a patient who received antiretroviral therapy. The origin of the receptors is an adult man with HIV who was CMV-seropositive. Each CDR3 is given with its conserved first and last residue. The order of the fields is D gene, V gene, J gene, clone size, CDR3 DNA, CDR3 protein. The D gene is left open where the match is weak. Size values are once, few and many counts, or a class for expanded clones, and some rows have none.

>NA|TRBV6-6|TRBJ1-5|NA
TGTGCCAGCAGACAATCGGGGGCTGCCAGTCAGCCCCAGCATTTT
CASRQSGAASQPQHF
>NA|TRBV7-9|TRBJ1-3|NA
TGTGCCAGCAGCCCCGGACAGCCTCACTCTGGAAACACCATATATTTT
CASSPGQPHSGNTIYF
>NA|TRBV28|TRBJ1-3|NA
TGTGCCAGCAGTTTGAGCCAAGGAAACACCATATATTTT
CASSLSQGNTIYF
>NA|TRBV14|TRBJ1-1|NA
TGTGCCAGCAGCCCACAGTCGGGGGGCAGGAGAAACACTGAAGCTTTCTTT
CASSPQSGGRRNTEAFF
>NA|TRBV6-2/TRBV6-3|TRBJ2-6|NA
TGTGCCAGCAGTTACCATGGGGCCAACGTCCTGACTTTC
CASSYHGANVLTF
>NA|TRBV7-7|TRBJ1-5|NA
TGTGCCAGCAGCTTAGAAGCAGGGGCCCTTAGCAATCAGCCCCAGCATTTT
CASSLEAGALSNQPQHF
>NA|TRBV5-1|TRBJ2-2|NA
TGCGCCAGCAGCTCAGAGCCGACTTTCGCCGCGGGCCGCGGGGAGCTGTTTTTT
CASSSEPTFAAGRGELFF
>TRBD1|TRBV7-2|TRBJ1-1|NA
TGTGCCAGCAGCTTAAGGGGGCGCAGGGCTGAAGCTTTCTTT
CASSLRGRRAEAFF
>NA|TRBV6-1|TRBJ2-7|NA
TGTGCCAGCAGTGAAACGGGACGGATCTACGAGCAGTACTTC
CASSETGRIYEQYF
>NA|TRBV9|TRBJ1-6|NA
TGTGCCAGCAGCGTAGCACAGTATAATTCACCCCTCCACTTT
CASSVAQYNSPLHF
>TRBD1|TRBV6-1|TRBJ2-2|NA
TGTGCCAGCACGAGAGGACAGGGGTACACCGGGGAGCTGTTTTTT
CASTRGQGYTGELFF
>NA|TRBV6-5|TRBJ2-6|NA
TGTGCCACCTCATCGAGGTCCTCTGGGGCCAACGTCCTGACTTTC
CATSSRSSGANVLTF
>TRBD1|TRBV7-8|TRBJ1-5|once
TGTGCCAGCAGCTTTTACAGGGGAAGAAGCAATCAGCCCCAGCATTTT
CASSFYRGRSNQPQHF
>TRBD1|TRBV30|TRBJ1-1|NA
TGTGCCTGGAGTAGGGACAGGGACACTGAAGCTTTCTTT
CAWSRDRDTEAFF